The T cell receptor beta chain described here comes from a study of beta chain features in type 1 diabetes. Regarding the study as a whole: Although PCR might favor shorter templates, it would do so equally in patients and controls. In all four CD4+ subsets, TCRB CDR3 length was significantly, moderately reduced in type 1 diabetes. Among type 1 diabetes patients, VDJ junctions had fewer insertions and more deletions.

Reverse transcription of all isolated RNA meant that expressed TCRB transcripts were sequenced. Assay used: immunoSEQ multiplex PCR; TCRdb lists only in-frame clones, some missing. The sample has about 180,000 clones; 7% to 9% are singletons. Via CD45RO/CCR7/CD25/CD127/CD95/CD27, cells of the CD4+ naive, central memory, regulatory and stem cell-like memory subsets were sorted. The length of the CDR3 is 13 residues. Germline lookup yields CDR1 SGHDT and CDR2 YYEEEE. The V gene lost 4 bases and the J gene lost 1 base, with 9 bases spanning the gap. This clone showed up just a few times. Its antigen is unidentified.

Sequencing input: central memory CD4+ T cells from blood. The gene calls are TRBV5-6 and TRBJ2-7; tentative D call: TRBD1 (5 bases). This TCR came from a man younger than 35 with type 1 diabetes. CDR3 amino acids: CASSDYRSYEQYF. CDR3 in DNA: TGTGCCAGCAGCGATTACAGGTCCTACGAGCAGTACTTC.